Below, 28 T cell receptor beta chains from the same sample are listed, as sequenced in a study of T cells in Graves' hyperthyroidism and ophthalmopathy. The CDR3 regions of TCR beta were amplified from RNA transcripts. A set of HTBI primers served as the primers for a first-round RT-PCR of the TCR CDR3. Each CDR3 protein gets one entry after TCRdb re-called the multiplex PCR reads with MiXCR. Of hundreds of thousands of distinct CDR3 sequences in the sample, more than 30% were seen once. The sequenced material came from blood. These receptors came from a man younger than 30 with Graves' hyperthyroidism.

As for this clonotype: A much bigger clone sits one base away, suggesting this may be a read error. This rearrangement joins TRBV7-2 to TRBJ1-4, with 9 bases identical to TRBD1. V shed 1 base and J 8 bases; nucleotides not matched to a gene: 11. Germline assignment: CDR1 SGHTA and CDR2 FQGNSA. CDR3 length: 17 amino acids. The CDR3 bases are TGTGCCAGCAGCTTAGGGGCCCTCGGGACAGGGTACGAAAAACTGTTTTTT. Amino acid sequence: CASSLGALGTGYEKLFF. Together with reference TRBV7-2 and TRBJ1-4, the CDR3 gives the full variable domain: GAGVSQSPSNKVTEKGKDVELRCDPISGHTALYWYRQSLGQGLEFLIYFQGNSAPDKSGLPSDRFSAERTGGSVSTLTIQRTQQEDSAVYLCASSLGALGTGYEKLFFGSGTQLSVL.

This clonotype was recorded at least ten times. The chain links TRBV15 to TRBJ1-5; TRBD1 matches 7 bases. Trimming removed 5 bases from V and 1 base from J; junction bases left unmatched: 8. The V gene's germline CDR1 is LNHNV and CDR2 YYDKDF (reference sequence). This CDR3 is built from 16 residues. CDR3 sequence reads: CATSPFDRVSNQPQHF. The CDR3 region has the DNA TGTGCCACCAGCCCGTTCGACAGGGTGAGCAATCAGCCCCAGCATTTT.

This clonotype was observed many times. The genes are TRBV15 and TRBJ2-7; D is perhaps TRBD2 (6 bases). Trimming cost V 1 base and J 2 bases, with 12 bases left between them. Germline V gene data show CDR1 as LNHNV and CDR2 as YYDKDF (reference sequence). This CDR3 contains 15 residues. CDR3 sequence (DNA): TGTGCCACCAGCAGAGTTAGCGGTACCGCCTACGAGCAGTACTTC. This translates into CATSRVSGTAYEQYF.

The sample holds many counts of this clonotype. The gene calls are TRBV19 and TRBJ1-5; D possibly corresponds to TRBD1 (5 bases). This CDR3 is 14 amino acids long. Germline V lookup: CDR1 LNHDA, CDR2 SQIVND (reference sequence). The ends were cut back, 7 bases at V and 5 bases at J, with 15 bases in the middle. CDR3 sequence (DNA): TGTGCCAGTACCACGGACAAGCGTTATCAGCCCCAGCATTTT. This encodes CASTTDKRYQPQHF.

The chain has TRBV3-1 and TRBJ2-5; perhaps TRBD1 as D (6 bases). The CDR3 runs to 15 residues. Germline V lookup: CDR1 LGHDT, CDR2 YNNKEL (reference sequence). V shed 4 bases and J shed 5 bases, with 17 bases lying between them. The CDR3 DNA sequence: TGTGCCAGCAGCCTCTCGAACAGGGCCTTCGAGACCCAGTACTTC. It specifies CASSLSNRAFETQYF.

In the case of this clonotype: This may stem from a read error, because a much larger clone lies one nucleotide away. DNA for the CDR3: TGTGCCAGCAGCCACCGGGACAGGGTCGACGAGCAGTACTTC. Its protein product is CASSHRDRVDEQYF. V usage is TRBV7-9 and J usage is TRBJ2-7; 9 bases line up with TRBD1. V trimming: 5 bases; J trimming: 5 bases; junction bases outside the gene matches: 7. This CDR3 spans 14 amino acids. Looked up from germline, CDR1 is SEHNR and CDR2 is FQNEAQ (reference sequence).

This clonotype showed up many times. This rearrangement joins TRBV7-9 to TRBJ1-2, with no clear D. This CDR3 has 14 amino acids. Germline V gene sequence: CDR1 SEHNR, CDR2 FQNEAQ (reference sequence). V was pared by 0 bases and J by 2 bases, with 7 bases between. CDR3 region: CASSLAIPNYGYTF. The CDR3 DNA sequence: TGTGCCAGCAGCTTAGCCATCCCAAACTATGGCTACACCTTC.

This clonotype has more than one count but fewer than ten. The chain joins TRBV25-1 to TRBJ2-7, with a weak D call TRBD2 (7 bases). The CDR3 totals 16 residues. V was trimmed by 6 bases and J by 5 bases, leaving 23 bases between them. Germline CDR1 reads MGHDK; CDR2 reads SYGVNS. The CDR3 here is CASSLGYGGAWHEQYF. CDR3 coding DNA: TGTGCCAGCAGCTTAGGTTATGGGGGGGCATGGCACGAGCAGTACTTC.

The chain has TRBV4-1 and TRBJ2-7; 7 nucleotides agree with TRBD2. Germline V lookup: CDR1 MGHRA, CDR2 YSYEKL. This CDR3 spans 15 amino acids. V gave up 4 bases and J gave up 3 bases; unmatched junction bases: 9. CDR3 amino acids: CASSRAGVSVYEQYF. In DNA form, the CDR3 reads TGCGCCAGCAGCCGTGCGGGGGTCTCTGTCTACGAGCAGTACTTC.

CDR3 coding DNA: TGTGCCAGCAGCTCAGAGGGTGGGCACCACGAGCAGTACTTC. Protein product: CASSSEGGHHEQYF. The rearrangement links TRBV7-2 to TRBJ2-7; D may be TRBD2 (5 bases). V lost 4 bases and J 5 bases, leaving 15 bases between the germline ends. Germline CDR1 reads SGHTA; CDR2 reads FQGNSA. The CDR3 covers 14 residues.

This clonotype was detected ten times or more. The V gene is TRBV7-8, the J gene TRBJ1-1, with TRBD1 identical over 10 bases. V was pared by 3 bases and J by 7 bases, with 8 bases of the junction left unmatched. CDR1 and CDR2 (germline): SGHVS, FQNEAQ. The CDR3 totals 15 residues. CDR3: CASSLDRGRENEAFF. In nucleotides, the CDR3 is TGTGCCAGCAGCTTGGACAGGGGGAGGGAAAATGAAGCTTTCTTT.

The V gene is TRBV7-9, the J gene TRBJ2-7; D is unresolved. The CDR3 spans 15 residues. Germline V gives CDR1 SEHNR, CDR2 FQNEAQ (reference sequence). The germline V and J ends were trimmed by 6 bases and 3 bases, with 18 bases remaining between them. The CDR3 bases are TGTGCCAGCAGGGCAAGCCGCGGCTCCTTCTACGAGCAGTACTTC. Translation: CASRASRGSFYEQYF.

This clonotype was seen only a few times. The chain joins TRBV12-3 or TRBV12-4 to TRBJ2-5; D gene ambiguous. Trimming removed 1 base at V and 2 bases at J, with 5 bases between. CDR3 length: 13 residues. The chain's CDR3 is CASSLVEQETQYF. In DNA form, the CDR3 reads TGTGCCAGCAGTTTAGTGGAACAAGAGACCCAGTACTTC.

This chain links TRBV7-9 with TRBJ1-1; D unclear. The V gene lost 0 bases and the J gene lost 6 bases, with 23 bases spanning the gap. The length of the CDR3 is 18 residues. The V gene's germline CDR1 is SEHNR and CDR2 FQNEAQ (reference sequence). CDR3 DNA sequence: TGTGCCAGCAGCTTAGCCGCCTTAGGCAGTGGGAACATCCCTGAAGCTTTCTTT. Amino acids: CASSLAALGSGNIPEAFF.

V and J are TRBV5-1 and TRBJ1-5, with 7 positions matching TRBD1. The CDR3 sequence is 15 residues long. With V trimmed by 3 bases and J by 6 bases, 9 bases remained unmatched. CDR1 and CDR2 from the germline V gene are SGHRS and YFSETQ. CDR3 coding DNA: TGCGCCAGCAGCTCAGGGGGGGGAGGCGGTCAGCCCCAGCATTTT. As protein: CASSSGGGGGQPQHF.

Of note for this clonotype: No DNA is shown, since the ends of the CDR3 on it are uncertain; the CDR3 is the one TCRdb lists. The V gene is TRBV2, the J gene TRBJ1-2; the D call TRBD1 from the table was never checked on the DNA. Germline V gene lookup returns CDR1 SNHLY and CDR2 FYNNEI. Ends included, the CDR3 has 14 residues. Here the CDR3 reads CACSARRQSYGYTF.

The chain links TRBV2 to TRBJ2-2; maybe TRBD1 (6 bases). This CDR3 contains 14 residues. Germline CDR1 reads SNHLY; CDR2 reads FYNNEI. V lost 6 bases, J lost 4 bases, and 12 bases lay in between. CDR3 in DNA: TGTGCCAGCAGCCGGGACACTAGCACCGGGGAGCTGTTTTTT. Encoded protein: CASSRDTSTGELFF.

The chain has TRBV15 and TRBJ1-5, with TRBD1 identical over 10 bases. After removal of 3 bases from V and 2 bases from J, the junction contained 4 bases not matched to a gene. CDR3 length: 16 residues. The germline CDR1 and CDR2 sequences are LNHNV and YYDKDF (reference sequence). The chain's CDR3 is CATSSIGTGGNQPQHF. The CDR3 nucleotides are TGTGCCACCAGCAGCATCGGGACAGGGGGCAATCAGCCCCAGCATTTT.

The chain joins TRBV2 to TRBJ1-1; no clear D. Trimming took off 4 bases at V and 0 bases at J, with 12 bases between the two ends. The CDR3 is 15 residues long. Germline V gives CDR1 SNHLY, CDR2 FYNNEI. CDR3 coding DNA: TGTGCCAGCAGTGGGGAGGCGAGCATGAACACTGAAGCTTTCTTT. It encodes CASSGEASMNTEAFF.

This clonotype has at least ten counts. An end of the junction does not agree with germline; a read error may underlie this. The chain is built from TRBV4-1 and TRBJ2-5; D not resolved. Germline V gene lookup returns CDR1 MGHRA and CDR2 YSYEKL. The CDR3 spans 13 residues. The CDR3 protein is CASSQGRQETQYF. The CDR3 DNA follows: TGTGCCAGCAGCCAAGGAAGGCAAGAGACCCAGTACTTC.

The sample holds a few counts of this clonotype. J is TRBJ1-1 and V is TRBV12-5, with D unclear. This CDR3 is 13 amino acids long. V dropped 6 bases and J dropped 0 bases, with 8 bases sitting between them. The germline CDR1 and CDR2 sequences are LGHNT and FRNRAP. CDR3 residues: CASGYGMNTEAFF. The CDR3, as DNA: TGTGCTAGTGGATATGGAATGAACACTGAAGCTTTCTTT.

This clonotype has only one observation. This CDR3 reads CASSQLTEGSNQPQHF. The CDR3 DNA follows: TGCGCCAGCAGCCAACTCACGGAGGGGAGCAATCAGCCCCAGCATTTT. The chain employs TRBV4-1 and TRBJ1-5; weak D call: TRBD1 (5 bases). V was trimmed by 2 bases and J by 1 base, leaving 12 bases between them. Germline V lookup: CDR1 MGHRA, CDR2 YSYEKL. The CDR3 length is 16 residues.

CDR3 bases: TGTGCCAGCAGCGTCCGAGGGCTGGAGGGCGACACCATATATTTT. Protein sequence: CASSVRGLEGDTIYF. The V call is TRBV7-2, the J call TRBJ1-3; D gene ambiguous. Germline CDR1 reads SGHTA; CDR2 reads FQGNSA. The V end lost 5 bases, the J end lost 8 bases, and 19 bases lay between the germline ends. CDR3 length: 15 amino acids. Combining the CDR3 with reference TRBV7-2 and TRBJ1-3 gives the whole variable domain GAGVSQSPSNKVTEKGKDVELRCDPISGHTALYWYRQSLGQGLEFLIYFQGNSAPDKSGLPSDRFSAERTGGSVSTLTIQRTQQEDSAVYLCASSVRGLEGDTIYFGEGSWLTVV.

This chain links TRBV5-4 with TRBJ1-3; the D gene is possibly TRBD1 (5 bases). The germline V gene has CDR1 SGHNT and CDR2 YYREEE (reference sequence). Trimming took off 2 bases at V and 4 bases at J, with 19 bases between the two ends. CDR3 length: 17 residues. The CDR3 DNA is TGTGCCAGCAGCTTCCCGACAGACACAAATACCGGAAACACCATATATTTT. This encodes CASSFPTDTNTGNTIYF.

The DNA for the CDR3 is TGCAGCGTCTTACAAGGGATGAGCACTGAAGCTTTCTTT. It is translated as CSVLQGMSTEAFF. The J gene is TRBJ1-1, the V gene TRBV29-1; D gene uncertain. CDR3 length: 13 residues. V was shortened by 6 bases and J by 4 bases, with 15 bases between the two germline ends. The V gene's germline CDR1 is SQVTM and CDR2 ANQGSEA. Combining the CDR3 with reference TRBV29-1 and TRBJ1-1 gives the whole variable domain SAVISQKPSRDICQRGTSLTIQCQVDSQVTMMFWYRQQPGQSLTLIATANQGSEATYESGFVIDKFPISRPNLTFSTLTVSNMSPEDSSIYLCSVLQGMSTEAFFGQGTRLTVV.

The V gene is TRBV2, the J gene TRBJ1-5, with D unclear. There are 13 residues in the CDR3. Trimming stripped 2 bases from V and 6 bases from J, with 8 bases between. Germline assignment: CDR1 SNHLY and CDR2 FYNNEI. The CDR3, as DNA: TGTGCCAGCAGTGAATCGGCCGCTCAGCCCCAGCATTTT. Protein product: CASSESAAQPQHF.

In the case of this clonotype: One end of the junction does not line up with germline, which may come from a read error. The chain carries TRBV7-2 and TRBJ2-1; TRBD2 matches at 9 bases. The CDR3 totals 14 residues. Germline V gene sequence: CDR1 SGHTA, CDR2 FQGNSA. DNA for the CDR3: TGTGCCAGCAGCGCTGCGTTGGGGCGGGGGGGCCACGCCTTC. This translates into CASSAALGRGGHAF.

The CDR3 is CASSGYSGAHVLTF. CDR3 bases: TGTGCCAGCTCAGGCTACTCTGGGGCTCACGTCCTGACTTTC. V gene TRBV18 combines with J gene TRBJ2-6; D is possibly TRBD1 (5 bases). This CDR3 contains 14 residues. Germline-derived CDR1 and CDR2 are KGHSH and LQKENI. The V end lost 5 bases, the J end lost 11 bases, and 16 bases lay between the germline ends.